The TCR beta chain under discussion was sequenced for a study of T-cell memory formation after mild COVID-19. General observations from the study: There was no confirmation that second-wave clones peaking on day 37 were SARS-CoV-2 specific. Some responding clones appeared in pre-infection memory, suggesting cross-reactive memory joined. Clones shrinking from day 15 to 85 showed even CD4/CD8 mixes; later expanders tilted CD4+.

TCRdb itself ran the 5' RACE reads through MiXCR, one entry per CDR3 protein. The sample has 300,000 to 400,000 distinct CDR3 sequences, more than 15% seen once. Germline values: CDR1 SGHRS, CDR2 YFSETQ. Trimming left V 4 bases short and J 7 bases short, with 21 bases between. The CDR3 covers 17 residues. In its sample, this clonotype was seen many times. Antigen unknown. The specimen was PBMCs or a T cell subset sorted from them (not recorded which). This chain links TRBV5-1 with TRBJ1-6, with a possible D match to TRBD1 (5 bases). The TCR sequence derives from a man between 18 and 29 years old who had mild COVID-19 (a few samples of this study predate the infection). Cell type and time point are not known. The CDR3 sequence: CASSSQRGTYTNSPLHF. DNA for the CDR3: TGCGCCAGCAGCAGCCAACGGGGGACTTACACCAATTCACCCCTCCACTTT.